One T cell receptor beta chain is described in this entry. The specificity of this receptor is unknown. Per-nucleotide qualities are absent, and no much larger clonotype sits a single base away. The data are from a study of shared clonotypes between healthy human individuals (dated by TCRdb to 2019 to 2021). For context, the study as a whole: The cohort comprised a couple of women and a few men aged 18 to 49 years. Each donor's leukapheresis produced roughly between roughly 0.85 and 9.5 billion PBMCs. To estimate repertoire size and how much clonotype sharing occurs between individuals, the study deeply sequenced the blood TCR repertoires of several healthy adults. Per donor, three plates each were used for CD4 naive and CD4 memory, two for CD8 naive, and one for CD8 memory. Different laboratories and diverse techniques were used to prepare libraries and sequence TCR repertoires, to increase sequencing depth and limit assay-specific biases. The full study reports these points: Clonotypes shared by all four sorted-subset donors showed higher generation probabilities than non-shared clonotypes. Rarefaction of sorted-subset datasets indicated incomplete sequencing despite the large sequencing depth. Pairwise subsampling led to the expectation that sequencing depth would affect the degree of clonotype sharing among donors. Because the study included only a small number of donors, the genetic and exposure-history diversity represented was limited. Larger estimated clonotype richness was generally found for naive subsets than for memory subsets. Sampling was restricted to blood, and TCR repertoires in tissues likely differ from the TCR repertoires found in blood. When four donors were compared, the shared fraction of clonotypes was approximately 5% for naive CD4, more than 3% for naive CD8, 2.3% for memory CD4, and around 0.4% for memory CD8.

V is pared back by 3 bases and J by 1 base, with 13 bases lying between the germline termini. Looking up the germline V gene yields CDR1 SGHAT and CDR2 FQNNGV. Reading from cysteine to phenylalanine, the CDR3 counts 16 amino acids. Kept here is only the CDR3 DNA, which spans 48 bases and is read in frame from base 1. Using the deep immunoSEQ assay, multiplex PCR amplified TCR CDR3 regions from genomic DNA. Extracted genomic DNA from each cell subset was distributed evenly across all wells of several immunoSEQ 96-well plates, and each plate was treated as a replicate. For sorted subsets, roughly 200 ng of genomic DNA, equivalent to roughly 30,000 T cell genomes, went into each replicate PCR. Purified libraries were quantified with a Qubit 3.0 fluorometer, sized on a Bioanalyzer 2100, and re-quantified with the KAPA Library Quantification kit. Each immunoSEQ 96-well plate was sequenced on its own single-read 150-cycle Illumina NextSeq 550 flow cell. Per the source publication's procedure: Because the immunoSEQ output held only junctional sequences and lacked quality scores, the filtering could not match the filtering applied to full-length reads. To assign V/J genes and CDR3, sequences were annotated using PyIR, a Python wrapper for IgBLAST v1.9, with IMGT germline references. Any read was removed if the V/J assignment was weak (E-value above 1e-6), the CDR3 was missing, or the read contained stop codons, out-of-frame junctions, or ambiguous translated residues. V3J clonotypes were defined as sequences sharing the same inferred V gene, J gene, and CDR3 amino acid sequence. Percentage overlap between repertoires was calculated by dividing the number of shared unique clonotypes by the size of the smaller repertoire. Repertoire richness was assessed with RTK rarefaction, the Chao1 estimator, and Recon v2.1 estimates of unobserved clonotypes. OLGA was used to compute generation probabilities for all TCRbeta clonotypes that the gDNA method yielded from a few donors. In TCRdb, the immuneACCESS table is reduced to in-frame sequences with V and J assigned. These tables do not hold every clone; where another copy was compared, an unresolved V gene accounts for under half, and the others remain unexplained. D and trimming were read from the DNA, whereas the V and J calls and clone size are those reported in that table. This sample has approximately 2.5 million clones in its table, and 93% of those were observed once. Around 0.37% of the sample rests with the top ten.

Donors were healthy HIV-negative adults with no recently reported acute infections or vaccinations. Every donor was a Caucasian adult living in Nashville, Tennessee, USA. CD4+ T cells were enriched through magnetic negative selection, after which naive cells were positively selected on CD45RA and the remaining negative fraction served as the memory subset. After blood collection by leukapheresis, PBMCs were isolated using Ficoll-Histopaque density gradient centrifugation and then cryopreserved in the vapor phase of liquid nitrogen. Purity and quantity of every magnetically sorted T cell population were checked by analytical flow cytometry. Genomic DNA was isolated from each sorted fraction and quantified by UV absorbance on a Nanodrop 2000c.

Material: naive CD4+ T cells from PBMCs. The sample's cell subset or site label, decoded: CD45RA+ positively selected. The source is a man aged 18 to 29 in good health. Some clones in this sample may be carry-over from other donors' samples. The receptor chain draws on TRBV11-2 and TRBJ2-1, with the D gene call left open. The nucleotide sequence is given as TGTGCCAGCAGCTTTATTTACGGATCGTCCTACAATGAGCAGTTCTTC. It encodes CASSFIYGSSYNEQFF.